What follows are 17 T cell receptor beta chains derived from one specimen sequenced in a study of blood T cell repertoires in COVID-19. Clones were read by immunoSEQ multiplex PCR, and TCRdb kept only the in-frame ones, dropping some. This table has 200,000 to 300,000 clones, around 83% appearing once. The sequencing input was peripheral blood. Source of these receptors: a man in his forties or fifties who had recovered from COVID-19.

The chain carries TRBV19 and TRBJ1-1, with D perhaps TRBD1 (6 bases). The CDR3 runs 14 residues. V was trimmed by 1 base and J by 4 bases, leaving 10 bases between them. CDR1 is LNHDA and CDR2 is SQIVND in the germline V gene (reference sequence). The CDR3 DNA reads TGTGCCAGTAGTATAGTCAGGGGCACCACTGAAGCTTTCTTT. As protein: CASSIVRGTTEAFF.

The rearrangement joins TRBV19 to TRBJ2-7; D is ambiguous. Trimming took 3 bases from V and 4 from J, leaving 10 bases between them. Per germline, CDR1 LNHDA and CDR2 SQIVND (reference sequence). The CDR3 consists of 13 residues. The CDR3 loop is CASSIPGPYEQYF. As DNA, the CDR3 is TGTGCCAGTAGTATCCCCGGTCCATACGAGCAGTACTTC.

The genes are TRBV5-1 and TRBJ1-2; D call uncertain. The CDR3 length is 13 residues. Trimming took off 4 bases at V and 8 bases at J, with 15 bases between the two ends. Per the germline V gene, CDR1 is SGHRS and CDR2 is YFSETQ. CDR3 DNA: TGCGCCAGCAGCGCGGGAGACCTCAGAGGCTACACCTTC. Its translation is CASSAGDLRGYTF. Based on the CDR3 plus reference TRBV5-1 and TRBJ1-2, the full variable domain is KAGVTQTPRYLIKTRGQQVTLSCSPISGHRSVSWYQQTPGQGLQFLFEYFSETQRNKGNFPGRFSGRQFSNSRSEMNVSTLELGDSALYLCASSAGDLRGYTFGSGTRLTVV.

This clone has just one count. This specimen includes other DNA sequences encoding the same CDR3. CDR3 sequence: CASSLKIDSPLHF. The CDR3 DNA reads TGCGCCAGCAGCTTGAAAATCGATTCACCCCTCCACTTT. The chain recombines TRBV5-1 with TRBJ1-6; D ambiguous. The CDR3 runs 13 residues. Trimming left V 1 base short and J 8 bases short, with 7 bases between. Germline CDR1 reads SGHRS; CDR2 reads YFSETQ.

The chain couples TRBV29-1 to TRBJ1-6; weak D call: TRBD1 (5 bases). In germline, CDR1 is SQVTM, CDR2 ANQGSEA. The ends were cut back, 4 bases at V and 8 bases at J, with 12 bases in the middle. CDR3 length: 13 amino acids. The CDR3 sequence: CSVASGPDSPLHF. Written as DNA, the CDR3 is TGCAGCGTTGCTTCAGGGCCTGATTCACCCCTCCACTTT.

The count of this clone is one. The gene calls are TRBV9 and TRBJ1-4; tentative D call: TRBD1 (5 bases). CDR1 and CDR2 (germline): SGDLS, YYNGEE. V lost 2 bases to trimming and J lost 5 bases, with 10 bases between them. The CDR3 contains 14 residues. The CDR3 bases are TGTGCCAGCAGCGTGGGGAAGGGGAATGAAAAACTGTTTTTT. Protein product: CASSVGKGNEKLFF.

The chain employs TRBV10-3 and TRBJ1-6, with D uncertain. This CDR3 spans 13 amino acids. The germline V gene has CDR1 ENHRY and CDR2 SYGVKD. V lost 10 bases and J 8 bases, leaving 15 bases between the germline ends. CDR3 sequence (DNA): TGTGCCACTCATACACCGGGAGATTCACCCCTCCACTTT. Encoded protein: CATHTPGDSPLHF.

There are a few counts of this clone. The chain links TRBV11-2 to TRBJ2-7, with 8 bases fitting TRBD1. The CDR3 totals 16 residues. The germline gives CDR1 SGHAT, CDR2 FQNNGV. V shed 1 base, J shed 2 bases, and the junction held 7 bases outside the gene matches. Here the CDR3 DNA reads TGTGCCAGCAGCTTAGGAAGCGCGACAGGGGCCTACGAGCAGTACTTC. It specifies CASSLGSATGAYEQYF.

J is TRBJ1-2 and V is TRBV6-5, with 10 bases that match TRBD1. The V gene end was trimmed by 7 bases and the J gene end by 5 bases; junction bases not matched to a gene: 7. The germline V gene encodes CDR1 MNHEY and CDR2 SVGAGI. CDR3 length: 14 amino acids. CDR3 sequence: CASNDRGRVYGYTF. In DNA form, the CDR3 reads TGTGCCAGCAACGACAGGGGGCGCGTATATGGCTACACCTTC.

The J gene is TRBJ1-2, the V gene TRBV29-1, with D possibly TRBD1 on 5 matching bases. In germline, CDR1 is SQVTM, CDR2 ANQGSEA. Trimming removed 3 bases from V and 8 bases from J, with 16 bases in between. The CDR3 is 13 amino acids. CDR3 sequence: CSVDGRGFGGYTF. In nucleotides, the CDR3 is TGCAGCGTTGACGGTAGGGGCTTCGGGGGCTACACCTTC.

The V and J genes are TRBV6-4 and TRBJ2-1; 14 bases fit TRBD2. With V trimmed by 4 bases and J by 6 bases, 2 bases remained unmatched. Looked up from germline, CDR1 is MRHNA and CDR2 is SNTAGT. This CDR3 spans 15 amino acids. CDR3 sequence: CASSGGTSGSNEQFF. The DNA for the CDR3 is TGTGCCAGCAGTGGAGGGACTAGCGGGAGCAATGAGCAGTTCTTC.

Only one count was recorded for this clone. CDR3 coding DNA: TGTGCCAGCTCACTAGGACTAGCGGACACCGGGGAGCTGTTTTTT. It codes for CASSLGLADTGELFF. This chain joins TRBV18 and TRBJ2-2; TRBD2 aligns across 10 bases. V lost 4 bases and J lost 3; bases outside the gene matches: 2. This CDR3 comprises 15 residues. CDR1 is KGHSH and CDR2 is LQKENI in the germline V gene.

DNA of the CDR3: TGCGCCAGCAGCTTGGGCTTGGCTAGCGGGGTGAACACCGGGGAGCTGTTTTTT. Its protein product is CASSLGLASGVNTGELFF. The chain joins TRBV5-1 to TRBJ2-2; 9 bases line up with TRBD2. The CDR3 runs to 18 residues. Trimming cost V 0 bases and J 1 base; bases outside gene matches: 7. From germline, CDR1 is SGHRS and CDR2 YFSETQ.

The chain has TRBV29-1 and TRBJ2-7; 12 bases match TRBD2. This CDR3 is built from 14 residues. After removal of 6 bases from V and 6 bases from J, the junction contained 9 bases not matched to a gene. Per the germline V gene, CDR1 is SQVTM and CDR2 is ANQGSEA. The CDR3 DNA sequence: TGCAGCGTCGTTTCGACTAGCGGGAGAGCCGAGCAGTACTTC. This translates into CSVVSTSGRAEQYF.

The rearrangement links TRBV11-2 to TRBJ2-7; D unresolved. Deletions cut 3 bases from V and 1 base from J, with 4 bases between. Germline-derived CDR1 and CDR2 are SGHAT and FQNNGV. This CDR3 is 12 amino acids long. The CDR3 loop reads CASSLSSYEQYF. DNA of the CDR3: TGTGCCAGCAGCTTGAGTTCCTACGAGCAGTACTTC.

The J gene is TRBJ1-5, the V gene TRBV2; 8 bases match TRBD1. The CDR3 loop spans 15 amino acids. CDR1 and CDR2 (germline): SNHLY, FYNNEI. Trimming cost V 8 bases and J 5 bases; bases outside gene matches: 11. For the CDR3, the DNA is TGTGCCAGCCGCCTAGGACAGGGCTATCATCAGCCCCAGCATTTT. This codes for CASRLGQGYHQPQHF.

This clone was seen a single time. The chain combines TRBV5-1 with TRBJ2-7; the match to TRBD1 covers 7 bases. Germline values: CDR1 SGHRS, CDR2 YFSETQ. The CDR3 has 16 amino acids. The junction had 9 bases not matched to a gene; V was cut back by 2 bases and J by 1 base. The CDR3 DNA sequence: TGCGCCAGCAGCTTCAGCGACAGGGCTGAGTCCTACGAGCAGTACTTC. Protein sequence: CASSFSDRAESYEQYF. Based on the CDR3 plus reference TRBV5-1 and TRBJ2-7, the full variable domain is KAGVTQTPRYLIKTRGQQVTLSCSPISGHRSVSWYQQTPGQGLQFLFEYFSETQRNKGNFPGRFSGRQFSNSRSEMNVSTLELGDSALYLCASSFSDRAESYEQYFGPGTRLTVT.